This is a list of T cell receptor beta chains from one sample in a study of T cells after yellow fever vaccination. A single record per CDR3 protein comes from TCRdb applying MiXCR to the 5' RACE reads. The sample consists of roughly 300,000 distinct CDR3 sequences, around 8.1% of them appearing once. Sequencing was performed on PBMCs, taken roughly 47 days after the first yellow fever vaccination. These receptor sequences come from a young man who received the YFV17D yellow fever vaccine. CDR3s leave out the opening cysteine and the closing phenylalanine or tryptophan. D genes are given only for firm matches. Clone size is stated in some rows and not others, as once, few, many or a class when expanded.

V	D	J	size	CDR3
TRBV5-1	.	TRBJ2-1	.	ASSLDLEQF
TRBV27	.	TRBJ2-1	.	ASSFGAVNEQF
TRBV7-8	.	TRBJ2-7	few	ASSGRDEQY
TRBV5-1	.	TRBJ2-4	.	ASSLSSERNIQY
TRBV13	.	TRBJ2-2	.	ASSLFRGNTGELF
TRBV4-1	.	TRBJ2-2	few	ASSQGPLNTGELF
TRBV27	TRBD2	TRBJ2-1	few	ASSLKTSGVPGGQF
TRBV6-5	.	TRBJ1-6	.	ASRRKLLGGSDH
TRBV7-9	TRBD1	TRBJ1-1	.	ASSFPDRGIVNTEAF
TRBV12-3/TRBV12-4	.	TRBJ2-1	.	ASSQRDEQF
TRBV5-1	.	TRBJ2-7	few	ASSLAGQEPPYEQY
TRBV3-1	TRBD1	TRBJ1-2	.	ASSQPNQGDYGYT
TRBV7-2	.	TRBJ2-2	many	ASSFRQRELF
TRBV7-6	.	TRBJ2-1	many	ASSSGTPWANEQF
TRBV5-6	.	TRBJ1-4	many	ASSLMGLSKGGF
TRBV3-1	.	TRBJ1-5	.	ASSQGTQPQH
TRBV6-1	TRBD2	TRBJ2-2	.	ASSRAAGGLRAGELF
TRBV11-1	.	TRBJ2-2	few	ASSLGRIRSTGELF
TRBV7-6	TRBD2	TRBJ2-1	few	ASSRLARRDNEQF
TRBV7-2	TRBD2	TRBJ2-2	few	ASRFRGLGPTGELF
TRBV7-2	.	TRBJ2-1	.	ASSLASIGDPKVNEQF
TRBV7-3	.	TRBJ1-1	many	ASSLSGNTEAF
TRBV24-1	.	TRBJ2-5	.	ATSEGTQETQY
TRBV20-1	TRBD2	TRBJ2-5	.	SAKSSGGAETQY
TRBV6-5	.	TRBJ2-1	few	ASSSPLVGDNEQF
TRBV19	TRBD1	TRBJ1-6	few	ASTGQINSPLH
TRBV4-1	TRBD1	TRBJ1-1	few	ASSQVPLTGAEAEAF
TRBV5-4	TRBD2	TRBJ2-3	.	ASSPGVAGNTQY
TRBV9	TRBD1	TRBJ2-5	few	ASSVADRAVQETQY
TRBV10-2	.	TRBJ2-1	few	ASSEWKVWGHEQF
TRBV7-2	TRBD2	TRBJ2-1	few	ASSLAHFSGGAENEQF